Listed below are T cell receptor beta chains from one sample, sequenced in a study of blood T cell repertoires in COVID-19. Produced via immunoSEQ multiplex PCR; TCRdb's table is partial and in-frame only. The profile shows over 200,000 clones, 85% of them singletons. Specimen: PBMCs or T cells enriched from blood (not recorded which). Receptors originate from a middle-aged man who had recovered from COVID-19. CDR3s include the opening cysteine and the closing phenylalanine or tryptophan. A D gene is named only where the DNA matches it firmly. Rows give clone size only sometimes, using once, few, many, or a class for an expanded clone.

v_call,j_call,d_call,clone_size,cdr3_aa,cdr3_nt
TRBV28,TRBJ1-1,TRBD1,.,CASSHYDRVVGTEAFF,TGTGCCAGCAGTCATTACGACAGGGTGGTGGGAACTGAAGCTTTCTTT
TRBV24-1,TRBJ2-5,TRBD1,.,CATSPGAGTGGAETQYF,TGTGCCACCAGTCCCGGGGCCGGGACAGGGGGCGCAGAGACCCAGTACTTC
TRBV4-1,TRBJ2-2,.,.,CASSEQKTSGVRDTGELFF,TGCGCCAGCAGCGAACAGAAAACCTCAGGGGTTCGGGACACCGGGGAGCTGTTTTTT
TRBV6-2/TRBV6-3,TRBJ2-7,TRBD1,.,CASSYPEYDREYEQYF,TGTGCCAGCAGTTACCCCGAGTATGACAGGGAATACGAGCAGTACTTC
TRBV27,TRBJ1-2,.,.,CASSLGGFANYGYTF,TGTGCCAGCAGTTTGGGAGGGTTTGCTAACTATGGCTACACCTTC
TRBV30,TRBJ2-1,TRBD1,.,CACSGTGIYEQFF,TGTGCCTGTTCCGGGACAGGGATTTATGAGCAGTTCTTC
TRBV20-1,TRBJ2-1,TRBD1,.,CSASNPQGSSYNEQFF,TGCAGTGCTAGTAACCCACAGGGGAGCTCCTACAATGAGCAGTTCTTC
TRBV19,TRBJ2-5,TRBD1,.,CASSIWDRGQETQYF,TGTGCCAGTAGTATCTGGGACAGGGGGCAAGAGACCCAGTACTTC
TRBV7-4,TRBJ1-3,TRBD1,few,CASSWDRAGNTIYF,TGTGCCAGCAGCTGGGACAGGGCTGGAAACACCATATATTTT
TRBV28,TRBJ2-7,TRBD2,.,CASSLLAGEQYF,TGTGCCAGCAGTCTACTAGCGGGGGAGCAGTACTTC
TRBV19,TRBJ2-1,.,once,CASSIMGTREQFF,TGTGCCAGTAGTATTATGGGGACTCGGGAGCAGTTCTTC
TRBV11-2,TRBJ2-3,.,once,CASSERGRADTQYF,TGTGCCAGCAGCGAAAGGGGTCGAGCAGATACGCAGTATTTT
TRBV11-2,TRBJ2-7,TRBD2,.,CASSWTSGRSEQYF,TGTGCCAGCAGCTGGACTAGCGGGAGAAGCGAGCAGTACTTC
TRBV4-1,TRBJ1-1,.,.,CASSQDTGEAFF,TGCGCCAGCAGCCAAGATACAGGGGAAGCTTTCTTT
TRBV5-1,TRBJ2-1,TRBD1,.,CASSGGQGVDEQFF,TGCGCCAGCAGCGGCGGGCAGGGGGTGGATGAGCAGTTCTTC
TRBV10-3,TRBJ2-2,TRBD2,.,CAISESASSGRARNTGELFF,TGTGCCATCAGTGAGTCAGCGTCTAGCGGGAGGGCCAGGAACACCGGGGAGCTGTTTTTT
TRBV7-9,TRBJ1-1,TRBD1,.,CASSLTGQADREAFF,TGTGCCAGCAGCCTCACGGGACAGGCAGATCGCGAAGCTTTCTTT
TRBV7-8,TRBJ1-1,TRBD1,few,CASSLSPQGGTEAFF,TGTGCCAGCAGCTTATCTCCCCAGGGGGGAACTGAAGCTTTCTTT
TRBV18,TRBJ2-1,.,.,CASSTTGTNEQFF,TGTGCCAGCTCGACGACGGGGACTAATGAGCAGTTCTTC
TRBV5-1,TRBJ1-1,.,.,CASSLEGPDTEAFF,TGCGCCAGCAGCTTGGAGGGGCCGGACACTGAAGCTTTCTTT
TRBV30,TRBJ2-3,.,.,CAWSAGILDTQYF,TGTGCCTGGAGTGCCGGGATCCTCGATACGCAGTATTTT
TRBV30,TRBJ1-1,.,.,CAWSAPGSGFEAFF,TGTGCCTGGAGTGCCCCGGGGAGCGGGTTCGAAGCTTTCTTT
TRBV9,TRBJ2-7,.,few,CASSVWPSYEQYF,TGTGCCAGCAGCGTATGGCCCTCCTACGAGCAGTACTTC
TRBV29-1,TRBJ2-7,TRBD1,.,CSVEERYRGNEQYF,TGCAGCGTTGAAGAGCGTTACAGGGGTAACGAGCAGTACTTC
TRBV4-2,TRBJ2-7,TRBD2,.,CASSQEAGVNSYEQYF,TGTGCCAGCAGCCAAGAAGCGGGAGTTAACTCCTACGAGCAGTACTTC
TRBV5-4,TRBJ2-7,.,.,CATGGQSFEQYF,TGTGCCACCGGGGGACAGTCTTTTGAGCAGTACTTC
TRBV3-1/TRBV3-2,TRBJ2-1,.,.,CASTQGEVVWDNEQFF,TGTGCCAGCACCCAGGGGGAGGTGGTCTGGGACAATGAGCAGTTCTTC
TRBV4-1,TRBJ1-1,.,few,CASSQVALGDTEAFF,TGCGCCAGCAGCCAAGTGGCCTTAGGGGACACTGAAGCTTTCTTT
TRBV7-3,TRBJ1-1,TRBD1,.,CASSLRDRGTEAFF,TGTGCCAGCAGCTTAAGGGACAGGGGAACGGAAGCTTTCTTT
TRBV4-3,TRBJ2-7,.,.,CASSQEEAAYEQYF,TGCGCCAGCAGCCAAGAGGAGGCGGCCTACGAGCAGTACTTC
TRBV28,TRBJ1-3,.,.,CASSVGGARRSGNTIYF,TGTGCCAGCTCCGTGGGAGGGGCGCGGAGGTCTGGAAACACCATATATTTT